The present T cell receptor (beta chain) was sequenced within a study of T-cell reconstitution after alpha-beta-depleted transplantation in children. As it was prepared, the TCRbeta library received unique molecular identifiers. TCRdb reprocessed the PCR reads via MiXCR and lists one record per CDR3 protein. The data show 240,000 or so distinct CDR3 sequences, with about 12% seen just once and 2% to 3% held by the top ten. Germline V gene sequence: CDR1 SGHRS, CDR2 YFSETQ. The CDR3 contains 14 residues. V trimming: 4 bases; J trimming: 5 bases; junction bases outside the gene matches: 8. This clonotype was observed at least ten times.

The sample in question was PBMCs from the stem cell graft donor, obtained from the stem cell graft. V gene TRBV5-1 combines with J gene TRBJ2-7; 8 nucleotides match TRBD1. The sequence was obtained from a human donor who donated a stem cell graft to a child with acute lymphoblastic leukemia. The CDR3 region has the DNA TGCGCCAGCAGCCCTGATCGGACAGGGAACGAGCAGTACTTC. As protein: CASSPDRTGNEQYF.